This TCR beta chain is from a study of cytomegalovirus exposure and HLA in healthy donors. Whole-study findings and limits: Looking again later, the authors saw that most CMV-associated TCR beta chains seemed HLA-restricted. An ancestry cluster, one associated with Asian ancestry, reportedly showed fewer N-insertions than the 666-donor mean in a later analysis. Analysis performed later found about 17,000 TCR beta sequences associated with HLA alleles at 0.05 false discovery rate.

Both 60 Vbeta primers and 13 Jbeta primers went into the PCR. Generated by immunoSEQ multiplex PCR, the TCRdb table keeps only in-frame clones and is missing some. Among roughly 100,000 clones listed, roughly four fifths were seen once. The CDR3 is made up of 15 amino acids. The germline V gene encodes CDR1 SGHRS and CDR2 YFSETQ. The J segment lost 0 bases and the V segment lost 4 bases, leaving 6 bases of the junction unmatched. As for the donors, each was a healthy bone marrow donor. On this clone: Antigen unknown.

This sequence was found in a male donor in good health and CMV-seropositive. The chain carries TRBV5-1 and TRBJ2-5; TRBD2 matches 7 bases. The sample taken for sequencing was PBMCs. The CDR3 DNA follows: TGCGCCAGCAGCGGGGAGGGACGGTACCAAGAGACCCAGTACTTC. Translated: CASSGEGRYQETQYF.